This passage covers 16 T cell receptor beta chains from one sample sequenced in a study of glioma-infiltrating T cells. The iRepertoire nested amplicon-rescue multiplex PCR amplified TCR alpha and beta CDR3s from RNA. TCRdb re-derived calls from the multiplex PCR reads in MiXCR, one entry per CDR3 protein. The repertoire consists of approximately 93,000 distinct CDR3 sequences, with around 37% occurring once and the leading ten covering less than 45%. The source material was glioma tissue, nonneoplastic brain tissue, or PBMCs (not recorded which). The receptors stem from a human donor with low-grade glioma or glioblastoma, undergoing nonglioma brain surgery, or in good health (not recorded which).

This clonotype was seen just once. V gene TRBV7-2 combines with J gene TRBJ2-1, with 9 bases matching TRBD2. V was clipped by 0 bases and J by 10 bases; unmatched bases: 10. Per germline, CDR1 SGHTA and CDR2 FQGNSA. This CDR3 region has 16 residues. The CDR3 region is CASSLAAGGGSLEQFF. The CDR3 DNA is TGTGCCAGCAGCTTAGCGGCGGGGGGGGGGTCCTTAGAGCAGTTCTTC.

This clonotype has a count of ten or more. This chain uses TRBV12-3 or TRBV12-4 with TRBJ2-3, with 8 nucleotides matching TRBD1. This CDR3 region has 14 residues. Trimming took 6 bases from V and 4 from J; bases not matched to a gene: 6. The CDR3 DNA follows: TGTGCCAGCAGCCGGACAGGGCTGGCAGATACGCAGTATTTT. Translation gives CASSRTGLADTQYF.

Worth noting for this clonotype: A clone one base away is much larger, so this may be a read error. V usage is TRBV5-1 and J usage is TRBJ2-7; 16 positions match TRBD2. This CDR3 is built from 16 residues. Germline V gene data show CDR1 as SGHRS and CDR2 as YFSETQ. This CDR3 is CASSRGTSGREYERYF. CDR3 DNA: TGCGCCAGCAGCAGGGGGACTAGCGGGAGGGAATACGAGCGGTACTTC.

This clonotype was detected only once. This may stem from a read error, because a much larger clone lies one nucleotide away. The J gene is TRBJ2-7, the V gene TRBV5-1; weak D call: TRBD2 (6 bases). CDR1 SGHRS and CDR2 YFSETQ come from the germline V gene. Trimming removed 3 bases from V and 6 bases from J, with 13 bases in between. The CDR3 length is 13 residues. CDR3 protein: CASSSLARAEQYF. The DNA of the CDR3 is TGCGCCAGCAGCTCCCTAGCGAGAGCCGAGCAGTACTTC.

There are many counts of this clonotype. The chain combines TRBV5-1 with TRBJ2-3; TRBD1 aligns across 7 bases. The CDR3 is 16 residues long. The germline CDR1 and CDR2 sequences are SGHRS and YFSETQ. Trimming took 2 bases from V and 0 from J; bases not matched to a gene: 6. CDR3 coding DNA: TGCGCCAGCAGCTTCGGTCGGGACAGAAGCACAGATACGCAGTATTTT. Its protein is CASSFGRDRSTDTQYF.

The sample holds many counts of this clonotype. This rearrangement joins TRBV5-1 to TRBJ2-1; maybe TRBD1 (5 bases). CDR1 is SGHRS, CDR2 YFSETQ, per germline. Trimming removed 2 bases from V and 5 bases from J, with 11 bases in between. The CDR3 loop spans 14 amino acids. CDR3 DNA: TGCGCCAGCAGCTTTGGGGCCCTAAACAATGAGCAGTTCTTC. It specifies CASSFGALNNEQFF.

This sequence joins TRBV28 and TRBJ2-7; no definite D call. The CDR3 runs to 12 residues. V lost 6 bases to trimming and J lost 5 bases, with 11 bases between them. Germline-derived CDR1 and CDR2 are MDHEN and SYDVKM. CDR3 residues: CASRDGYNEQYF. CDR3 nucleotides: TGTGCCAGCAGAGATGGTTACAACGAGCAGTACTTC. Filled out from reference TRBV28 and TRBJ2-7, the complete variable domain reads DVKVTQSSRYLVKRTGEKVFLECVQDMDHENMFWYRQDPGLGLRLIYFSYDVKMKEKGDIPEGYSVSREKKERFSLILESASTNQTSMYLCASRDGYNEQYFGPGTRLTVT.

The chain employs TRBV28 and TRBJ2-3, with D unclear. Germline V gene sequence: CDR1 MDHEN, CDR2 SYDVKM. CDR3 length: 12 residues. V lost 5 bases and J lost 2, with 5 bases in between. DNA of the CDR3: TGTGCCAGCAGTGGGGACACAGATACGCAGTATTTT. Amino acids: CASSGDTDTQYF.

This clonotype was counted many times. The rearrangement links TRBV20-1 to TRBJ1-3; D remains ambiguous. Per germline, CDR1 DFQATT and CDR2 SNEGSKA (reference sequence). V lost 2 bases to trimming and J lost 6 bases, with 5 bases between them. The CDR3 runs to 11 residues. CDR3 sequence (DNA): TGCAGTGCTAGACAGTTAAACACCATATATTTT. This sequence encodes CSARQLNTIYF.

This clonotype was detected ten times or more. The chain combines TRBV7-2 with TRBJ1-1; D is ambiguous. CDR1 and CDR2 (germline): SGHTA, FQGNSA. V was pared by 6 bases and J by 0 bases, with 8 bases between. This CDR3 has 13 amino acids. DNA of the CDR3: TGTGCCAGCAGGAGGACCATGAACACTGAAGCTTTCTTT. Amino acids: CASRRTMNTEAFF.

This clonotype was seen ten or more times. V gene TRBV7-3 combines with J gene TRBJ2-3, with 10 bases that match TRBD1. Germline V lookup: CDR1 SGHTA, CDR2 FQGTGA. Trimming cost V 3 bases and J 2 bases; bases outside gene matches: 5. CDR3 size: 16 residues. CDR3 residues: CASSFGGTGVTDTQYF. The CDR3 DNA is TGTGCCAGCAGCTTTGGAGGGACAGGGGTCACAGATACGCAGTATTTT.

This clonotype was recorded once. This could be a read error, since a much larger clone is one nucleotide away. This chain connects TRBV29-1 to TRBJ2-7, with a weak D call TRBD2 (6 bases). This CDR3 spans 13 amino acids. Germline values: CDR1 SQVTM, CDR2 ANQGSEA. This chain's CDR3 is CSVNSGRSYKQYF. DNA of the CDR3: TGCAGCGTTAATAGCGGAAGGAGCTACAAGCAGTACTTC.

Note on this clonotype: Since a much larger clone is just one base distant, this may be a read error. The CDR3 nucleotides are TGTGCCATCAGTGAAAGCGCAGGACAGGGGGCTTCTGGGGTCAACGTCCTGACTTTC. Translated, it gives CAISESAGQGASGVNVLTF. This sequence joins TRBV6-1 and TRBJ2-6; 11 nucleotides match TRBD1. Germline V lookup: CDR1 MNHNS, CDR2 SASEGT. The CDR3 is made up of 19 amino acids.

This clonotype showed up many times. This chain uses TRBV11-2 with TRBJ2-4, with D uncertain. The CDR3 extends over 14 amino acids. The V gene's germline CDR1 is SGHAT and CDR2 FQNNGV. Trimming removed 1 base at V and 6 bases at J, with 10 bases between. The CDR3 DNA reads as TGTGCCAGCAGCTTAGTGCGCAGAGCAAACATTCAGTACTTC. Encoded protein: CASSLVRRANIQYF.

This clonotype was counted at least ten times. The V gene is TRBV3-1, the J gene TRBJ2-1, with D unresolved. In germline, CDR1 is LGHDT, CDR2 YNNKEL (reference sequence). The V gene lost 6 bases and the J gene lost 9 bases, with 9 bases spanning the gap. The CDR3 sequence is 11 residues long. The CDR3 reads CASSVRGEQFF. CDR3 bases: TGTGCCAGCAGTGTACGAGGTGAGCAGTTCTTC.

This clonotype was counted at least ten times. This CDR3 is CASTEGVRGNTGELFF. In DNA form, the CDR3 reads TGTGCCAGCACTGAAGGGGTTAGGGGGAACACCGGGGAGCTGTTTTTT. V is TRBV12-3 or TRBV12-4 and J is TRBJ2-2; TRBD1 is a possible D gene (5 bases). V was pared by 7 bases and J by 1 base, with 16 bases between. This CDR3 region has 16 residues.